This record covers a single T cell receptor beta chain. What it binds is unknown. The sample belongs to a study of early stage breast cancer tumors. Trimming took off 3 bases at V and 2 bases at J, with 15 bases between the two ends. Germline V gene lookup returns CDR1 SGHRS and CDR2 YFSETQ. The CDR3 loop spans 17 amino acids. Overall study findings and caveats: Enriched TCRB sequences shared across patients were mostly commonly generated sequences. In most of the 16 patients, blood comparison separated tumor from normal breast.

Blood replicates held 0.5 ug DNA, tumor or normal breast roughly 1.5 ug, two each. Clones were read by immunoSEQ multiplex PCR, and TCRdb kept only the in-frame ones, dropping some. The repertoire has fewer than 90,000 clones, roughly three quarters of them found once; the top ten carry 3% to 4.5%. The chain uses TRBV5-1 and TRBJ2-6; possible D gene TRBD1, 7 bases. The sequence was collected from a person between 55 and 70 years old with breast cancer. Sequencing used blood. The CDR3 region is CASSWQGGGTGANVLTF. CDR3 DNA: TGCGCCAGCAGCTGGCAGGGGGGCGGTACTGGGGCCAACGTCCTGACTTTC. The full variable domain, its missing parts supplied by reference TRBV5-1 and TRBJ2-6, is KAGVTQTPRYLIKTRGQQVTLSCSPISGHRSVSWYQQTPGQGLQFLFEYFSETQRNKGNFPGRFSGRQFSNSRSEMNVSTLELGDSALYLCASSWQGGGTGANVLTFGAGSRLTVL.